The rows below give T cell receptor beta chains drawn from one sample of a study of blood T cells in healthy people across ages. TCRdb fed the 5' RACE reads into MiXCR, producing one record per CDR3 protein. The sample holds approximately 1,000,000 distinct CDR3 sequences, more than 30% seen once. Sequencing was performed on blood. The receptor set was obtained from a man between 18 and 29 years old in good health. Both conserved end residues are part of each CDR3. A D gene is named only where the DNA matches it firmly. Part of the rows lack a size; the others show once, few, many or a class for expanded clones.

j_gene: TRBJ2-1
d_gene: TRBD1
abundance: -
v_gene: TRBV7-2
CDR3aa: CVSSLASSGGSYNEQFF
CDR3nt: TGTGTCAGCAGCTTAGCCTCCTCAGGGGGCTCCTACAATGAGCAGTTCTTC

j_gene: TRBJ1-2
d_gene: TRBD1
abundance: few
v_gene: TRBV10-3
CDR3aa: CAISDYRGGDGYTF
CDR3nt: TGTGCCATCAGTGATTACAGGGGGGGCGATGGCTACACCTTC

j_gene: TRBJ1-2
d_gene: -
abundance: -
v_gene: TRBV12-3/TRBV12-4
CDR3aa: CASTPGAGDYGYTF
CDR3nt: TGTGCCAGCACCCCTGGGGCAGGAGACTATGGCTACACCTTC

j_gene: TRBJ1-1
d_gene: -
abundance: -
v_gene: TRBV6-5
CDR3aa: CASSYSPQARTEAFF
CDR3nt: TGTGCCAGCAGTTACTCCCCCCAGGCACGCACTGAAGCTTTCTTT

j_gene: TRBJ2-3
d_gene: TRBD2
abundance: few
v_gene: TRBV11-2
CDR3aa: CASSLLRSGGSDTQYF
CDR3nt: TGTGCCAGCAGCTTACTGAGAAGCGGGGGATCAGATACGCAGTATTTT

j_gene: TRBJ2-7
d_gene: -
abundance: few
v_gene: TRBV30
CDR3aa: CAWSGALPSYEQYF
CDR3nt: TGTGCCTGGAGTGGCGCCTTACCCTCCTACGAGCAGTACTTC

j_gene: TRBJ2-7
d_gene: TRBD2
abundance: -
v_gene: TRBV7-2
CDR3aa: CASSPTGRGTYEQYF
CDR3nt: TGTGCCAGCAGCCCCACGGGGAGGGGAACCTACGAGCAGTACTTC

j_gene: TRBJ1-1
d_gene: -
abundance: -
v_gene: TRBV27
CDR3aa: CASRGWAGTEAFF
CDR3nt: TGTGCCAGCAGAGGCTGGGCGGGCACTGAAGCTTTCTTT

j_gene: TRBJ1-5
d_gene: -
abundance: -
v_gene: TRBV2
CDR3aa: CASSDPRDGNQPQHF
CDR3nt: TGTGCCAGCAGCGACCCCCGGGACGGCAATCAGCCCCAGCATTTT

j_gene: TRBJ2-3
d_gene: TRBD1
abundance: -
v_gene: TRBV4-3
CDR3aa: CASSQDHRDRVWADFSTDTQYF
CDR3nt: TGCGCCAGCAGCCAAGATCACCGGGACAGGGTTTGGGCAGATTTTAGCACAGATACGCAGTATTTT

j_gene: TRBJ2-1
d_gene: TRBD1
abundance: -
v_gene: TRBV5-1
CDR3aa: CASSRQGRDNEQFF
CDR3nt: TGCGCCAGCAGCCGACAGGGCCGCGACAATGAGCAGTTCTTC

j_gene: TRBJ1-1
d_gene: -
abundance: few
v_gene: TRBV20-1
CDR3aa: CSARDPNRRNTEAFF
CDR3nt: TGCAGTGCTAGAGATCCCAACAGGCGGAACACTGAAGCTTTCTTT

j_gene: TRBJ1-2
d_gene: -
abundance: -
v_gene: TRBV9
CDR3aa: CASSVDRTNYGYTF
CDR3nt: TGTGCCAGCAGCGTAGATCGGACAAACTATGGCTACACCTTC